This entry concerns a single T cell receptor beta chain. The antigen is not known. This PCR relied on a set of 60 Vbeta primers and 13 Jbeta primers. Profiled with immunoSEQ multiplex PCR; TCRdb holds only in-frame clones, not every one. Of 220,000 or so clones in the sample, 60% to 80% were seen once. This specimen comes from a study of cytomegalovirus exposure and HLA in healthy donors. Study-level results: CMV serostatus was the only immune exposure information that was available. Cytomegalovirus association was listed for 164 TCR beta chains. Later analysis demonstrated an association between a missense DCLRE1C variant and TCR beta V- and J-gene trimming.

There are 13 residues in the CDR3. Germline V CDR1 and CDR2: KGHSH, LQKENI. The ends were cut back, 6 bases at V and 1 base at J, with 9 bases in the middle. The receptor's source is a male donor in good health and CMV-seronegative. Sequenced input: PBMCs. This chain uses TRBV18 with TRBJ1-1, with D tentatively TRBD1 (5 bases). CDR3 in DNA: TGTGCCAGCTCCGCAGGGCGGAACACTGAAGCTTTCTTT. It yields the protein CASSAGRNTEAFF.